The next 27 T cell receptor beta chains were all read from a single sample in a study of shared clonotypes between healthy human individuals. Generated by immunoSEQ multiplex PCR, the TCRdb table keeps only in-frame clones and is missing some. The sample records about 2.1 million clones, just over 90% being singletons. Terminally differentiated effector memory CD45RA+ cells were excluded by CCR7 positive selection of CD45RO-negative cells. The source material was naive CD8+ T cells from PBMCs. Receptor source: a man aged 18 to 29 in good health. Some clones in this sample may be carry-over from other donors' samples.

This chain links TRBV29-1 with TRBJ2-3; D remains unclear. CDR3 length: 11 amino acids. V lost 8 bases and J lost 5, with 11 bases in between. Per germline, CDR1 SQVTM and CDR2 ANQGSEA. The CDR3 sequence is CSTPSGDTQYF. DNA for the CDR3: TGCAGCACCCCATCGGGAGATACGCAGTATTTT.

The chain employs TRBV27 and TRBJ2-7; possible D gene TRBD1, 6 bases. The CDR3 length is 14 residues. Germline-derived CDR1 and CDR2 are MNHEY and SMNVEV (reference sequence). V dropped 2 bases and J dropped 13 bases, with 21 bases sitting between them. The CDR3 spells CASSLGPSGGRPYF. The CDR3 coding sequence is TGTGCCAGCAGTTTAGGACCCTCTGGGGGCCGCCCCTACTTC.

A remark on this clone: The sample holds other DNA sequences that translate to the same CDR3. V gene TRBV28 combines with J gene TRBJ2-7; D remains unclear. The germline V gene has CDR1 MDHEN and CDR2 SYDVKM. The ends were cut back, 1 base at V and 1 base at J, with 2 bases in the middle. The CDR3 is 12 amino acids. The CDR3 DNA is TGTGCCAGCAGTTTATCATCCTACGAGCAGTACTTC. Protein sequence: CASSLSSYEQYF.

CDR3 in amino acids: CASREHDQGWDEQYF. In DNA form, the CDR3 reads TGTGCCAGCAGGGAGCACGACCAGGGCTGGGACGAGCAGTACTTC. The rearrangement uses TRBV28 and TRBJ2-7; TRBD1 might be the D (5 bases). This CDR3 contains 15 residues. Trimming cost V 6 bases and J 5 bases, with 20 bases left between them. Germline V gene data show CDR1 as MDHEN and CDR2 as SYDVKM.

V usage is TRBV6-4 and J usage is TRBJ2-1, with a tentative D call TRBD2 (6 bases). The CDR3 spans 14 residues. Per germline, CDR1 MRHNA and CDR2 SNTAGT. V was pared by 2 bases and J by 7 bases, with 12 bases between. In DNA, the CDR3 is TGTGCCAGCAGTGACGGTTACGGGAGTAATGAGCAGTTCTTC. This encodes CASSDGYGSNEQFF.

The V and J genes are TRBV27 and TRBJ2-7; D might be TRBD2 (6 bases). CDR1 is MNHEY, CDR2 SMNVEV, per germline (reference sequence). The CDR3 is 16 amino acids. V lost 0 bases and J 2 bases, leaving 14 bases between the germline ends. In nucleotides, the CDR3 is TGTGCCAGCAGTTTATCGCAATTGGCGGGACCCTACGAGCAGTACTTC. This gives the protein CASSLSQLAGPYEQYF.

V and J are TRBV27 and TRBJ2-2; D is perhaps TRBD2 (6 bases). Germline CDR1 MNHEY, CDR2 SMNVEV (reference sequence). V was cut by 4 bases and J by 5 bases, with 17 bases left in between. The CDR3 is made up of 16 amino acids. CDR3 sequence reads: CASSSLRDLGTGELFF. The CDR3 nucleotides are TGTGCCAGCAGTTCCCTACGGGACTTAGGAACCGGGGAGCTGTTTTTT.

The chain links TRBV15 to TRBJ2-2; D is perhaps TRBD2 (5 bases). This CDR3 is built from 17 residues. Trimming took 0 bases from V and 6 from J, leaving 17 bases between them. Germline V gene data show CDR1 as LNHNV and CDR2 as YYDKDF (reference sequence). The CDR3 sequence: CATSRDLASGYAGELFF. CDR3 bases: TGTGCCACCAGCAGAGATCTGGCCAGCGGTTATGCCGGGGAGCTGTTTTTT. The full variable domain, its missing parts supplied by reference TRBV15 and TRBJ2-2, is DAMVIQNPRYQVTQFGKPVTLSCSQTLNHNVMYWYQQKSSQAPKLLFHYYDKDFNNEADTPDNFQSRRPNTSFCFLDIRSPGLGDTAMYLCATSRDLASGYAGELFFGEGSRLTVL.

The sample holds one count of this clone. The V call is TRBV6-1, the J call TRBJ1-5; D is unclear. Deletions cut 1 base from V and 3 bases from J, with 10 bases between. Germline assignment: CDR1 MNHNS and CDR2 SASEGT. This CDR3 comprises 15 residues. CDR3: CASSEEDVLNQPQHF. The CDR3 nucleotides read TGTGCCAGCAGTGAAGAGGACGTCCTCAATCAGCCCCAGCATTTT.

The J gene is TRBJ2-2, the V gene TRBV6-1, with D possibly matching TRBD1 (6 bases). Germline CDR1 reads MNHNS; CDR2 reads SASEGT. V was pared by 10 bases and J by 5 bases, with 20 bases between. The length of the CDR3 is 15 residues. The CDR3 coding sequence is TGTGCCACTGAGCCGACAGGATGGAATACCGGGGAGCTGTTTTTT. Amino acid sequence: CATEPTGWNTGELFF.

The gene calls are TRBV27 and TRBJ2-1, with a tentative D call TRBD1 (5 bases). Trimming took off 6 bases at V and 5 bases at J, with 23 bases between the two ends. The CDR3 extends over 17 amino acids. CDR1 is MNHEY, CDR2 SMNVEV, per germline (reference sequence). The CDR3 DNA sequence: TGTGCCAGCAGGCCGACCCAGGGCGATCAGTGGCACAATGAGCAGTTCTTC. Translating gives CASRPTQGDQWHNEQFF.

This clone came up once. The chain recombines TRBV4-3 with TRBJ2-1; TRBD2 might be the D (5 bases). This CDR3 spans 14 amino acids. Trimming stripped 1 base from V and 7 bases from J, with 11 bases between. Germline CDR1 is LGHNA and CDR2 is YSLEER. As DNA, the CDR3 is TGCGCCAGCAGCCAAGGCTCTAGCTTGAATGAGCAGTTCTTC. It yields the protein CASSQGSSLNEQFF.

V is TRBV27 and J is TRBJ2-7; D may be TRBD2 (6 bases). The CDR3 spans 14 residues. V was shortened by 5 bases and J by 3 bases, with 14 bases between the two germline ends. From germline, CDR1 is MNHEY and CDR2 SMNVEV (reference sequence). The CDR3 nucleotides are TGTGCCAGCAGTCCGGTCGGGGACTTCTACGAGCAGTACTTC. Its translation: CASSPVGDFYEQYF.

Comment on this clone: An end of the junction differs from the germline gene, which may be a read error. The chain carries TRBV5-4 and TRBJ2-3; possible D gene TRBD1, 6 bases. CDR1 is SGHNT, CDR2 YYREEE, per germline (reference sequence). The CDR3 has 14 amino acids. The CDR3 here is CASRLDSPTDTQYF. In DNA, the CDR3 is TGTGCCAGCAGGTTGGACAGCCCCACAGATACGCAGTATTTT.

The genes are TRBV28 and TRBJ1-6; TRBD1 aligns across 9 bases. CDR3 length: 14 residues. Losses at the gene ends were 8 bases for V and 9 bases for J; bases not matched to a gene: 8. The germline V gene has CDR1 MDHEN and CDR2 SYDVKM. The CDR3: CASGTGQGFSPLHF. Written as DNA, the CDR3 is TGTGCCAGCGGGACGGGACAGGGTTTTTCACCCCTCCACTTT.

This rearrangement joins TRBV19 to TRBJ1-2; the match to TRBD1 covers 9 bases. CDR3 length: 17 residues. Trimming removed 6 bases from V and 4 bases from J; junction bases left unmatched: 15. CDR1 and CDR2 from the germline V gene are LNHDA and SQIVND (reference sequence). The CDR3 DNA follows: TGTGCCAGTAGACCCAAGGACAGGGGCGACCCTGGCTATGGCTACACCTTC. It is translated as CASRPKDRGDPGYGYTF. Looking up the rest from reference TRBV19 and TRBJ1-2 gives the full variable domain: DGGITQSPKYLFRKEGQNVTLSCEQNLNHDAMYWYRQDPGQGLRLIYYSQIVNDFQKGDIAEGYSVSREKKESFPLTVTSAQKNPTAFYLCASRPKDRGDPGYGYTFGSGTRLTVV.

The V call is TRBV9, the J call TRBJ2-3; no reliable D call. Deletions cut 0 bases from V and 2 bases from J, with 7 bases between. The CDR3 covers 14 residues. The germline gives CDR1 SGDLS, CDR2 YYNGEE. CDR3 sequence: CASSVVTDTDTQYF. CDR3 coding DNA: TGTGCCAGCAGCGTAGTAACAGACACAGATACGCAGTATTTT.

The chain is built from TRBV27 and TRBJ2-7, with 7 positions matching TRBD2. The germline V gene has CDR1 MNHEY and CDR2 SMNVEV (reference sequence). CDR3 length: 15 amino acids. V lost 6 bases and J lost 0; bases outside the gene matches: 8. The CDR3 nucleotides are TGTGCCAGCAGCCAGCTAGCGGCAAGCTCCTACGAGCAGTACTTC. This encodes CASSQLAASSYEQYF.

The rearrangement uses TRBV25-1 and TRBJ1-2, with D unclear. The CDR3 length is 14 residues. CDR1 and CDR2 (germline): MGHDK, SYGVNS. The V and J ends lost 1 base and 2 bases respectively, with 8 bases between them. The CDR3 loop is CASSEWGTNYGYTF. Written as DNA, the CDR3 is TGTGCCAGCAGTGAATGGGGTACCAACTATGGCTACACCTTC.

This clone came up a few times. The chain joins TRBV5-4 to TRBJ1-1; 7 positions agree with TRBD1. CDR1 is SGHNT, CDR2 YYREEE, per germline (reference sequence). Unmatched junction bases numbered 4, after V lost 5 bases and J lost 3 bases. The CDR3 covers 13 residues. This CDR3 is CASRGDSDTEAFF. CDR3 nucleotides: TGTGCCAGCAGGGGGGACAGCGACACTGAAGCTTTCTTT.

The chain links TRBV7-2 to TRBJ1-5, with a tentative D call TRBD1 (6 bases). The CDR3 extends over 15 amino acids. Trimming removed 5 bases from V and 3 bases from J, with 14 bases in between. CDR1 is SGHTA and CDR2 is FQGNSA in the germline V gene. CDR3 sequence (DNA): TGTGCCAGCAGCCCGGAGGGGGGGACCAATCAGCCCCAGCATTTT. Translated, it gives CASSPEGGTNQPQHF.

This sequence joins TRBV19 and TRBJ1-1; 7 nucleotides align to TRBD1. V shed 8 bases and J 2 bases; nucleotides not matched to a gene: 5. CDR1 is LNHDA, CDR2 SQIVND, per germline (reference sequence). The CDR3 is 13 residues long. CDR3 protein: CASLRDSNTEAFF. The DNA of the CDR3 is TGTGCCAGTCTTCGGGACAGCAACACTGAAGCTTTCTTT.

This clone has only a few counts. Other DNA sequences within the sample encode an identical CDR3. This chain's CDR3 is CASSVGGGAGELFF. CDR3 nucleotides: TGTGCCAGCAGCGTAGGTGGAGGCGCCGGGGAGCTGTTTTTT. The rearrangement uses TRBV9 and TRBJ2-2, with D possibly matching TRBD2 (5 bases). Germline V gene sequence: CDR1 SGDLS, CDR2 YYNGEE. There are 14 residues in the CDR3. Trimming took off 0 bases at V and 6 bases at J, with 9 bases between the two ends.

V and J are TRBV27 and TRBJ2-7; D is possibly TRBD2 (5 bases). Germline values: CDR1 MNHEY, CDR2 SMNVEV (reference sequence). The CDR3 contains 15 residues. Between the trimmed V and J ends, which lost 6 bases and 3 bases, there was a span of 18 bases. CDR3: CASSPTQEDGYEQYF. CDR3 DNA sequence: TGTGCCAGCAGCCCAACCCAGGAGGACGGCTACGAGCAGTACTTC.

The genes are TRBV6-5 and TRBJ2-3; unclear D gene. The CDR3 is made up of 15 amino acids. CDR1 MNHEY and CDR2 SVGAGI come from the germline V gene. Trimming cost V 0 bases and J 3 bases, with 10 bases left between them. In DNA form, the CDR3 reads TGTGCCAGCAGTTACTCCGCAGAATGGACAGATACGCAGTATTTT. Translating it yields CASSYSAEWTDTQYF.

In its sample, this clone was seen once. The chain recombines TRBV7-2 with TRBJ2-4, with D possibly matching TRBD1 (5 bases). The CDR3 is 16 residues long. Germline values: CDR1 SGHTA, CDR2 FQGNSA. Trimming stripped 4 bases from V and 0 bases from J, with 13 bases between. The CDR3 DNA reads as TGTGCCAGCAGCTCAACAGGAGCTCTAGCCAAAAACATTCAGTACTTC. This gives the protein CASSSTGALAKNIQYF.

The CDR3 loop reads CASSLRDYYEQYF. CDR3 nucleotides: TGTGCCAGCAGCTTGCGGGACTACTACGAGCAGTACTTC. The rearrangement links TRBV5-6 to TRBJ2-7, with 7 bases fitting TRBD2. CDR1 and CDR2 from the germline V gene are SGHDT and YYEEEE. This CDR3 is 13 amino acids long. V was clipped by 1 base and J by 3 bases; unmatched bases: 1.